This T cell receptor beta chain emerged from a study of shared T cell receptors in the human thymus. Measured with immunoSEQ multiplex PCR; TCRdb has only the in-frame clones, and not every one. The sample lists approximately 660,000 clones; approximately 90% were seen once. J gave up 2 bases and V 2 bases, and 19 bases lay outside the gene matches. Per the germline V gene, CDR1 is SGHKS and CDR2 is YYEKEE (reference sequence). The CDR3 contains 20 residues. The sample also formed part of further work on human thymus T cells. As reported in that work: Corrective surgery for congenital heart defects was being performed on the healthy Finnish infants who were the donors. Thymus pieces cut out during corrective heart surgery were the tissue that was used.

The receptor was derived from a boy less than two years old with a congenital heart defect. The material sequenced was thymocytes. The chain combines TRBV5-5 with TRBJ2-7; 10 bases are a match to TRBD2. The DNA for the CDR3 is TGTGCCAGCAGCTTCGGGGGCAAAAACGTGGGGACTAGCGTAACCTACGAGCAGTACTTC. This encodes CASSFGGKNVGTSVTYEQYF.